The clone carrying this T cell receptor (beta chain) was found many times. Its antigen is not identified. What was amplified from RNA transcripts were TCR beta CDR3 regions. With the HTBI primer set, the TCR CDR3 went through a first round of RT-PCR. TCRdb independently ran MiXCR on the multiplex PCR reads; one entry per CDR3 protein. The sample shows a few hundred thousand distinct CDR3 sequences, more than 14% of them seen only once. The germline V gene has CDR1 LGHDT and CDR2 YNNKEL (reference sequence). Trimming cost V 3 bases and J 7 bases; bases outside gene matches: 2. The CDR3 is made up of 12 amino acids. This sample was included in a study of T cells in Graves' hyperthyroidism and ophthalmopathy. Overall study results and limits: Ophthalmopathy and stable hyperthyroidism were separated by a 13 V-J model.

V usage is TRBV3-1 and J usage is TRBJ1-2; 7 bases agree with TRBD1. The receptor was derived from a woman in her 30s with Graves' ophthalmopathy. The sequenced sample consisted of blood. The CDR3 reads CASSQGQFGYTF. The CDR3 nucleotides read TGTGCCAGCAGCCAGGGACAGTTTGGCTACACCTTC. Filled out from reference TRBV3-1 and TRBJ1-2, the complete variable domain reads DTAVSQTPKYLVTQMGNDKSIKCEQNLGHDTMYWYKQDSKKFLKIMFSYNNKELIINETVPNRFSPKSPDKAHLNLHINSLELGDSAVYFCASSQGQFGYTFGSGTRLTVV.